Listed below are T cell receptor beta chains from one sample, sequenced in a study of cytomegalovirus exposure and HLA in healthy donors. Data came from immunoSEQ multiplex PCR; TCRdb stores just in-frame clones and leaves some out. The sample consists of about 88,000 clones, roughly 84% of them appearing once. The specimen was PBMCs. Receptors were obtained from a woman under 30 in good health and CMV-seropositive. Each CDR3 is given with its conserved first and last residue. D genes are given only for firm matches. Where a row states a size, it is once, few, many or the class of an expanded clone; other rows omit it.

-	TRBV2	TRBJ1-1	-	CASSEARLNTEAFF	TGTGCCAGCAGTGAAGCCAGGCTGAACACTGAAGCTTTCTTT
TRBD1	TRBV28	TRBJ1-2	-	CASSNRDSYGYTF	TGTGCCAGCAGCAACCGGGACAGCTATGGCTACACCTTC
-	TRBV18	TRBJ2-6	-	CASSAQGSGANVLTF	TGTGCCAGCTCAGCGCAGGGCTCTGGGGCCAACGTCCTGACTTTC
TRBD1	TRBV6-1	TRBJ1-1	-	CATVKGASGETEAFF	TGTGCCACTGTGAAGGGGGCGTCGGGGGAAACTGAAGCTTTCTTT
TRBD1	TRBV5-1	TRBJ1-2	-	CASSLGQGDYGYTF	TGCGCCAGCAGCTTGGGACAGGGGGACTATGGCTACACCTTC
TRBD1	TRBV7-9	TRBJ2-1	-	CASRGQGNDEQFF	TGTGCCAGCAGGGGACAGGGAAACGATGAGCAGTTCTTC
TRBD1	TRBV7-9	TRBJ1-2	few	CASRLGTADGYTF	TGTGCCAGCAGATTGGGGACAGCCGATGGCTACACCTTC
TRBD2	TRBV2	TRBJ2-1	-	CASSDGLAGAGEQFF	TGTGCCAGCAGTGATGGGCTAGCGGGGGCCGGCGAGCAGTTCTTC
TRBD1	TRBV18	TRBJ2-7	-	CASSPQGASYEQYF	TGTGCCAGCTCACCTCAGGGGGCCTCCTACGAGCAGTACTTC
TRBD2	TRBV11-2	TRBJ2-7	-	CASLPSGADEQYF	TGTGCCAGCTTACCCAGCGGGGCCGACGAGCAGTACTTC
TRBD1	TRBV6-5	TRBJ2-2	-	CASSYGQAPSGELFF	TGTGCCAGCAGTTACGGACAGGCCCCTTCCGGGGAGCTGTTTTTT
-	TRBV19	TRBJ1-1	-	CASGGGRTEAFF	TGTGCCAGTGGGGGCGGTCGTACTGAAGCTTTCTTT
TRBD1	TRBV7-9	TRBJ2-3	once	CASSLGQGQDTQYF	TGTGCCAGCAGCTTAGGACAGGGTCAAGATACGCAGTATTTT
TRBD2	TRBV4-1	TRBJ2-1	once	CASRYREPSSGQGNEQFF	TGCGCCAGCAGGTATCGGGAGCCATCTAGCGGGCAAGGGAATGAGCAGTTCTTC
-	TRBV30	TRBJ1-1	once	CAWSGGGARTEAFF	TGTGCCTGGAGTGGGGGGGGCGCAAGGACTGAAGCTTTCTTT
-	TRBV18	TRBJ1-4	-	CASSPRSGRNNEKLFF	TGTGCCAGCTCACCACGGAGTGGTCGGAATAATGAAAAACTGTTTTTT
-	TRBV4-1	TRBJ1-2	-	CASSLYRVYYGYTF	TGCGCCAGCAGCCTATACAGGGTCTACTATGGCTACACCTTC
TRBD1	TRBV5-4	TRBJ2-1	-	CASSLASGGAGDEQFF	TGTGCCAGCAGCTTGGCTTCAGGGGGCGCAGGCGATGAGCAGTTCTTC
-	TRBV5-1	TRBJ2-3	-	CASSWSDTQYF	TGCGCCAGCAGCTGGAGTGATACGCAGTATTTT
-	TRBV28	TRBJ2-7	-	CASSYHISLSYEQYF	TGTGCCAGCAGTTATCACATCAGTCTTTCCTACGAGCAGTACTTC
-	TRBV5-8	TRBJ2-7	-	CASSLELAGGSYEQYF	TGTGCCAGCAGCTTGGAGTTGGCAGGGGGGTCCTACGAGCAGTACTTC
-	TRBV10-3	TRBJ1-5	-	CAISESRGENQPQHF	TGTGCCATCAGTGAGTCACGGGGGGAGAATCAGCCCCAGCATTTT
-	TRBV7-9	TRBJ2-2	few	CASTPLNTGELFF	TGTGCCAGCACCCCCCTGAACACCGGGGAGCTGTTTTTT
-	TRBV9	TRBJ1-6	-	CASSVGGLSSPLHF	TGTGCCAGCAGCGTAGGGGGCCTCTCATCACCCCTCCACTTT
TRBD1	TRBV10-3	TRBJ2-7	once	CAINPGTGGYEQYF	TGTGCCATCAACCCCGGGACAGGGGGGTACGAGCAGTACTTC
-	TRBV11-3	TRBJ1-1	-	CASSFARGFEAFF	TGTGCCAGCAGCTTCGCCCGGGGGTTTGAAGCTTTCTTT
TRBD1	TRBV7-2	TRBJ1-3	-	CASSTGQVTSGNTIYF	TGTGCCAGCAGCACGGGACAGGTGACCTCTGGAAACACCATATATTTT
TRBD1	TRBV4-2	TRBJ1-5	-	CASSQTLGTGGNQPQHF	TGTGCCAGCAGCCAAACTCTCGGGACAGGGGGCAATCAGCCCCAGCATTTT
TRBD1	TRBV7-9	TRBJ2-7	-	CASRRTPGQGAYEQYF	TGTGCCAGCAGACGCACCCCGGGACAGGGGGCTTACGAGCAGTACTTC
TRBD1	TRBV19	TRBJ1-4	-	CASSIRSGTGLVKLFF	TGTGCCAGTAGTATTCGGTCCGGGACAGGGCTTGTAAAACTGTTTTTT
-	TRBV19	TRBJ1-5	-	CASSTTGGYSNQPQHF	TGTGCCAGTAGTACGACAGGAGGCTATAGCAATCAGCCCCAGCATTTT
TRBD1	TRBV9	TRBJ2-7	-	CASSGAGGFDEQYF	TGTGCCAGCAGCGGGGCAGGGGGTTTCGACGAGCAGTACTTC
-	TRBV19	TRBJ1-5	-	CASSPEDSQNQPQHF	TGTGCCAGTAGTCCAGAAGACAGCCAAAATCAGCCCCAGCATTTT
TRBD2	TRBV4-3	TRBJ2-1	-	CASSQEGGTSTNEQFF	TGCGCCAGCAGCCAAGAGGGTGGGACTAGCACGAATGAGCAGTTCTTC
-	TRBV5-1	TRBJ2-7	-	CASSSAPSTVRNEQYF	TGCGCCAGCAGCTCTGCTCCTAGCACGGTTCGAAACGAGCAGTACTTC
TRBD1	TRBV28	TRBJ2-5	-	CASSLDRGLRETQYF	TGTGCCAGCAGTTTAGACAGGGGGCTTCGAGAGACCCAGTACTTC
TRBD1	TRBV28	TRBJ2-7	-	CASSKQGINSYEQYF	TGTGCCAGCAGTAAACAGGGGATTAACTCCTACGAGCAGTACTTC
-	TRBV7-9	TRBJ1-2	once	CASSVDRSGYGYTF	TGTGCCAGCAGCGTAGACAGGTCCGGGTATGGCTACACCTTC
TRBD2	TRBV7-2	TRBJ2-7	-	CASSLGGGGSYEQYF	TGTGCCAGCAGCTTAGGCGGGGGGGGGTCCTACGAGCAGTACTTC
-	TRBV2	TRBJ1-6	-	CASSPRGGGSYNSPLHF	TGTGCCAGCAGTCCTCGAGGGGGGGGCTCCTATAATTCACCCCTCCACTTT
-	TRBV6-1	TRBJ1-3	-	CASSEVVTGGNTIYF	TGTGCCAGCAGTGAAGTGGTTACGGGTGGAAACACCATATATTTT
-	TRBV7-8	TRBJ1-3	-	CASRANTGTHGSGNTIYF	TGTGCCAGCAGAGCTAACACCGGGACTCACGGCTCTGGAAACACCATATATTTT
-	TRBV7-8	TRBJ1-5	-	CASSLGVFRTQHF	TGTGCCAGCAGCTTAGGGGTTTTCAGGACCCAGCATTTT
-	TRBV30	TRBJ2-5	-	CAWRNEETQYF	TGTGCCTGGAGGAACGAGGAGACCCAGTACTTC
TRBD2	TRBV7-9	TRBJ2-1	-	CASSPSGGNYNEQFF	TGTGCCAGCAGCCCCAGCGGGGGTAACTACAATGAGCAGTTCTTC
TRBD2	TRBV5-4	TRBJ2-3	-	CASSLEAGGRTDTQYF	TGTGCCAGCAGCTTGGAGGCGGGGGGGCGCACAGATACGCAGTATTTT
-	TRBV10-2	TRBJ2-5	few	CASRGYETQYF	TGCGCCAGCCGAGGGTATGAGACCCAGTACTTC
-	TRBV2	TRBJ1-1	-	CASIWSDGEAFF	TGTGCCAGCATTTGGAGCGACGGAGAAGCTTTCTTT
-	TRBV7-2	TRBJ2-1	-	CASSSYLDNEQFF	TGTGCCAGCAGCTCCTACTTGGACAATGAGCAGTTCTTC
TRBD1	TRBV7-2	TRBJ1-1	-	CASSETGGNTEAFF	TGTGCCAGCAGCGAGACAGGGGGGAACACTGAAGCTTTCTTT
TRBD2	TRBV6-5	TRBJ2-7	-	CASSRLAGPSYEQYF	TGTGCCAGCAGCAGACTAGCGGGGCCCTCCTACGAGCAGTACTTC
-	TRBV6-1	TRBJ2-1	once	CASSAAGQPSSYNEQFF	TGTGCCAGCAGTGCTGCGGGACAGCCGAGCTCCTACAATGAGCAGTTCTTC
TRBD1	TRBV19	TRBJ2-3	-	CASSTGTGGTDTQYF	TGTGCCAGTAGTACCGGGACAGGGGGCACAGATACGCAGTATTTT
TRBD2	TRBV2	TRBJ2-1	few	CASLPGLAGGGGFF	TGTGCCAGTTTACCCGGACTAGCGGGGGGAGGGGGGTTCTTC
-	TRBV28	TRBJ1-4	-	CASRHLTTGRGATNEKLFF	TGTGCCAGCAGGCATTTAACTACAGGTCGGGGGGCAACTAATGAAAAACTGTTTTTT
-	TRBV27	TRBJ2-7	-	CASSFGGSSYEQYF	TGTGCCAGCAGTTTCGGCGGAAGCTCCTACGAGCAGTACTTC
TRBD2	TRBV19	TRBJ2-5	-	CASSPLTSGGGGETQYF	TGTGCCAGTAGTCCTTTGACTAGCGGGGGGGGAGGAGAGACCCAGTACTTC